This is a list of T cell receptor beta chains from one sample in a study of early T cells in non-severe SARS-CoV-2 infection. Each CDR3 protein is one row after TCRdb ran MiXCR on the 5' RACE reads. The sample holds about 77,000 distinct CDR3 sequences, 9% to 10% seen once. The sample was whole blood. The receptors originated from an adult who was a healthcare worker with PCR-confirmed SARS-CoV-2 infection or an uninfected control (not recorded which). The CDR3 runs from the conserved cysteine through the conserved F or W. D genes are given only for firm matches. Clone size is not always given. Where it is, it says once, few, many or a class for expanded clones.

D gene,clone size,J gene,V gene,CDR3 DNA,CDR3 protein
TRBD1,few,TRBJ2-3,TRBV7-2,TGTGCCAGCAGCTTAGCACAGGGGGCAGATACGCAGTATTTT,CASSLAQGADTQYF
NA,NA,TRBJ2-3,TRBV29-1,TGCAGCGTTGCCTCGGAACTCGTCGGGCAGTATTTT,CSVASELVGQYF
NA,many,TRBJ1-1,TRBV6-6,TGTGCCAGCCGGCTGAACACTGAAGCTTTCTTT,CASRLNTEAFF
NA,NA,TRBJ2-5,TRBV5-1,TGCGCCAGCAATAAAAATAGACTCGGAGAAGAGACCCAGTACTTC,CASNKNRLGEETQYF
TRBD2,few,TRBJ2-7,TRBV4-1,TGCGCCAGCAGCCACGGGACTAGCGGATCCTACGAGCAGTACTTC,CASSHGTSGSYEQYF
TRBD2,NA,TRBJ2-1,TRBV27,TGTGCCAGCAGTTTAAAAGCTAGCGGGAGCGGTTATGAGCAGTTCTTC,CASSLKASGSGYEQFF
NA,many,TRBJ2-4,TRBV7-9,TGTGCCAGCAGCAAAGCCGGCGCCAAAAACATTCAGTACTTC,CASSKAGAKNIQYF
TRBD2,few,TRBJ2-1,TRBV5-1,TGCGCCAGCAGCTTGGAGGTTAGCGGGGGCAATGAGCAGTTCTTC,CASSLEVSGGNEQFF
NA,many,TRBJ2-7,TRBV5-1,TGCGCCAGCAGCTTGGGAGGGACGTCAACCTCTTACGAGCAGTACTTC,CASSLGGTSTSYEQYF
TRBD2,NA,TRBJ2-3,TRBV7-9,TGTGCCAGCAGCTTAGCAAACACGAGACTAGCTGGCACGCAGTATTTT,CASSLANTRLAGTQYF
NA,few,TRBJ1-1,TRBV3-1,TGTGCCAGCAGCCACGGGGCAGGGGCCCCTCGGTCAGAAGCTTTCTTT,CASSHGAGAPRSEAFF
NA,NA,TRBJ2-7,TRBV10-3,TGTGCCATCAGTGGGGGCGGGAAGGTTCCCGACGAGCAGTACTTC,CAISGGGKVPDEQYF
NA,few,TRBJ2-2,TRBV7-2,TGTGCCAGCAGCTTTTGGCTCGCCGGGGAGCTGTTTTTT,CASSFWLAGELFF
NA,many,TRBJ2-5,TRBV5-1,TGCGCCAGCAGCATGAAAGAGACCCAGTACTTC,CASSMKETQYF
TRBD2,few,TRBJ2-5,TRBV11-2,TGTGCCAGCAGCCCCCGGACTAGCGGAGAAGAGACCCAGTACTTC,CASSPRTSGEETQYF
NA,few,TRBJ2-1,TRBV11-1,TGTGCCAGCAGCTTAGACTTGTTAGCCTCCCAGGCAAATGAGCAGTTCTTC,CASSLDLLASQANEQFF
TRBD1,NA,TRBJ1-4,TRBV28,TGTGCCAGCAAACCCGGGACAGGGCGTGAAAAACTGTTTTTT,CASKPGTGREKLFF
TRBD1,many,TRBJ1-1,TRBV20-1,TGCAGTGTCGGACAGGGGAACACTGAAGCTTTCTTT,CSVGQGNTEAFF
TRBD1,NA,TRBJ1-1,TRBV5-1,TGCGCCAGCAGCTTGGCCGGGACAGGGATCACTGAAGCTTTCTTT,CASSLAGTGITEAFF
TRBD1,NA,TRBJ2-7,TRBV20-1,TGCAGTGCTAGGGTCGAAGAAGGGACAGACTACGAGCAGTACTTC,CSARVEEGTDYEQYF
NA,few,TRBJ2-3,TRBV12-3/TRBV12-4,TGTGCCAGCAGTGTGGGTCTAAATACGCAGTATTTT,CASSVGLNTQYF
TRBD2,many,TRBJ2-1,TRBV7-9,TGTGCCAGCAGCCCGAGGGGAGAGCGGGGCGAAGGGGTGAATGAGCAGTTCTTC,CASSPRGERGEGVNEQFF
TRBD1,many,TRBJ2-3,TRBV5-5,TGTGCCAGCAGCGTCGACAGGGCCACAGATACGCAGTATTTT,CASSVDRATDTQYF
TRBD2,NA,TRBJ2-3,TRBV11-2,TGTGCCAGCAGCTTAGATCCCGGACTAGCGGGAGTGGCAGATACGCAGTATTTT,CASSLDPGLAGVADTQYF
NA,NA,TRBJ2-4,TRBV5-1,TGCGCCAGCAGCTTTGATTATCCAGACATGGGCATTCAGTACTTC,CASSFDYPDMGIQYF
NA,many,TRBJ2-3,TRBV13,TGTGCCAGCAGCTTTCGAACGGGAGAAGATACGCAGTATTTT,CASSFRTGEDTQYF
NA,few,TRBJ1-1,TRBV20-1,TGCAGTGCTATGTTACAGGCGGGGAACACTGAAGCTTTCTTT,CSAMLQAGNTEAFF
NA,many,TRBJ1-4,TRBV19,TGTGCCAGTAGTACCGGACGGGATAATGAAAAACTGTTTTTT,CASSTGRDNEKLFF
NA,NA,TRBJ2-7,TRBV29-1,TGCAGCGCAGTCAAGGAGCCCTACGAGCAGTACTTC,CSAVKEPYEQYF
TRBD1,few,TRBJ1-1,TRBV29-1,TGCAGCGTCGGTAAAAGGGACAGGGTGGTCATGAACACTGAAGCTTTCTTT,CSVGKRDRVVMNTEAFF
NA,few,TRBJ2-7,TRBV20-1,TGCAGTGCTAGTCGACATGCAGACGAGCAGTACTTC,CSASRHADEQYF
TRBD1,NA,TRBJ2-3,TRBV7-2,TGTGCCAGCAGCTCCCGACAGGGGACAGATACGCAGTATTTT,CASSSRQGTDTQYF
TRBD1,medium-sized,TRBJ1-2,TRBV7-9,TGTGCCAGCAGCCCACCCGGGACAGGGTACTATGGCTACACCTTC,CASSPPGTGYYGYTF
NA,few,TRBJ2-2,TRBV27,TGTGCCAGCAGTCTAGGGACGGCGTCCGGGGAGCTGTTTTTT,CASSLGTASGELFF
NA,few,TRBJ2-1,TRBV5-1,TGCGCCAGCAGCTCCTTCCAGGGTAATAAGCTCTACAATGAGCAGTTCTTC,CASSSFQGNKLYNEQFF
TRBD1,NA,TRBJ1-1,TRBV4-1,TGCGCCAGCAGCCAAGAAGACAGGGGGACTAACACTGAAGCTTTCTTT,CASSQEDRGTNTEAFF
NA,NA,TRBJ2-3,TRBV29-1,TGCAGCGTTGTCTCACCCCAACGCAGCGCGCAGTATTTT,CSVVSPQRSAQYF
NA,NA,TRBJ1-3,TRBV12-3/TRBV12-4,TGTGCCAGCAGTTTGCGCGGTCAAGGAGGAAACACCATATATTTT,CASSLRGQGGNTIYF
TRBD1,NA,TRBJ1-2,TRBV18,TGTGCCAGCTCACCACCATTGACAGGGACGGGCGGCTACACCTTC,CASSPPLTGTGGYTF
TRBD1,many,TRBJ1-2,TRBV7-8,TGTGCCAGCAGCTCGGACAGGGGTGGATACGGCTACACCTTC,CASSSDRGGYGYTF
TRBD2,many,TRBJ2-3,TRBV20-1,TGCAGTGCTAGAGGAGCAGCGGGAGCGGCAGATACGCAGTATTTT,CSARGAAGAADTQYF
NA,many,TRBJ2-2,TRBV6-2/TRBV6-3,TGTGCCAGCAGCTTGGAAGGTCGGACCGGGGAGCTGTTTTTT,CASSLEGRTGELFF
TRBD2,many,TRBJ2-4,TRBV10-3,TGTGCCGTTTCATCCGGGACTAACAAAAACATTCAGTACTTC,CAVSSGTNKNIQYF
TRBD2,few,TRBJ2-3,TRBV7-9,TGTGCCAGCAGCCGACACCGCCCAACCGGGACTAGCGGCACAGATACGCAGTATTTT,CASSRHRPTGTSGTDTQYF
TRBD1,few,TRBJ1-2,TRBV5-1,TGCGCCAGCAGCTTTTCCGAGGTGTGGCAGGGGGCCCCAAACTATGGCTACACCTTC,CASSFSEVWQGAPNYGYTF
NA,many,TRBJ2-3,TRBV11-2,TGTGCCAGCAGCTTTACAGGGAGCACAGATACGCAGTATTTT,CASSFTGSTDTQYF
NA,NA,TRBJ2-7,TRBV20-1,TGCAGTGCTAGACCGGGGCGGAGCGCCCTACGTTTCAAGCAGTACTTC,CSARPGRSALRFKQYF
NA,many,TRBJ1-5,TRBV24-1,TGTGCCACCAGTGATGGGAGCCTTAGCAATCAGCCCCAGCATTTT,CATSDGSLSNQPQHF
NA,many,TRBJ1-6,TRBV7-3,TGTGCCAGCAGCTTATCTGGGAATTCACCCCTCCACTTT,CASSLSGNSPLHF
NA,NA,TRBJ2-3,TRBV11-3,TGTGCCAGCAGCCCGGCGGGGTGGTCAGATACGCAGTATTTT,CASSPAGWSDTQYF
NA,NA,TRBJ1-6,TRBV18,TGTGCCGGCTCACCATCGACTTCAGATTCACCCCTCCACTTT,CAGSPSTSDSPLHF
NA,NA,TRBJ2-5,TRBV27,TGTGCCAGCAGTTTTGCCGGCGGGACCCAGTACTTC,CASSFAGGTQYF
NA,many,TRBJ1-1,TRBV7-2,TGTGCCAGCAGCTTCAGCGACACTGAAGCTTTCTTT,CASSFSDTEAFF
TRBD1,many,TRBJ1-5,TRBV11-2,TGTGCCAGCAGCCCCGGACAGGGTTATCAGCCCCAGCATTTT,CASSPGQGYQPQHF
NA,few,TRBJ2-7,TRBV19,TGTGCCAGTAGTCACCGCGACAAGATCTACGAGCAGTACTTC,CASSHRDKIYEQYF
TRBD2,few,TRBJ2-3,TRBV28,TGTGCCAGCAGGGAGGGAGGGCCAGTGACGCAGTATTTT,CASREGGPVTQYF
NA,NA,TRBJ2-2,TRBV11-2,TGTGCCAGCAGCCTCACAGAGAACACCGGGGAGCTGTTTTTT,CASSLTENTGELFF
TRBD2,many,TRBJ2-5,TRBV9,TGTGCCAGCAGCGTAAGCGGGAGGTTCCAAGAGACCCAGTACTTC,CASSVSGRFQETQYF
NA,NA,TRBJ2-1,TRBV2,TGTGCCAGCCATCTTTCAAAAGGGTATGAGCAGTTCTTC,CASHLSKGYEQFF
NA,many,TRBJ1-1,TRBV12-3/TRBV12-4,TGTGCCAGCAGTCCCTCGGGGATTTGGGGGACTGAAGCTTTCTTT,CASSPSGIWGTEAFF